This T cell receptor beta chain was sequenced for a study of identical twins. Trimming cost V 2 bases and J 6 bases, with 11 bases left between them. The CDR3 length is 14 residues. TCRdb itself ran the 5' RACE reads through MiXCR, one entry per CDR3 protein. The sample shows 450,000 or so distinct CDR3 sequences, about 14% of them seen only once. The same sample was also used in a study of yellow fever vaccine responses in identical twins.

The sequence derives from a woman younger than 30 in good health. Sequencing was done on a sample of CD4+ T cells sorted from blood. The chain has TRBV12-3 or TRBV12-4 and TRBJ2-1; D not resolved. CDR3 in amino acids: CASSLLPNINEQFF. For the CDR3, the DNA is TGTGCCAGCAGTTTACTCCCGAACATCAATGAGCAGTTCTTC.